These 8 T cell receptor beta chains came from one sample sequenced in a study of cytomegalovirus exposure and HLA in healthy donors. Primers for the PCR totalled 60 Vbeta and 13 Jbeta. Only in-frame clones appear in the TCRdb table, and some are missing; sequencing was by immunoSEQ multiplex PCR. The table includes around 130,000 clones, around 78% detected once. The source material was PBMCs. Every receptor here comes from a woman in her late teens or twenties in good health and CMV-seronegative.

This chain connects TRBV6-6 to TRBJ2-3, with D unclear. The CDR3 is made up of 11 amino acids. The germline V gene encodes CDR1 MNHNY and CDR2 SVGAGI (reference sequence). V lost 6 bases to trimming and J lost 3 bases, with 4 bases between them. The DNA of the CDR3 is TGTGCCAGCAGGCGGACAGATACGCAGTATTTT. It specifies CASRRTDTQYF.

This clone turned up a few times. This sequence joins TRBV5-1 and TRBJ2-2; D is perhaps TRBD1 (6 bases). Looked up from germline, CDR1 is SGHRS and CDR2 is YFSETQ. Between the trimmed V and J ends, which lost 3 bases and 5 bases, there was a span of 14 bases. The CDR3 runs to 15 residues. This CDR3 reads CASSWEGQTTGELFF. CDR3 nucleotides: TGCGCCAGCAGCTGGGAAGGACAGACAACCGGGGAGCTGTTTTTT.

The chain carries TRBV19 and TRBJ1-5, with 7 bases aligning to TRBD1. V trimming: 0 bases; J trimming: 11 bases; junction bases outside the gene matches: 4. In germline, CDR1 is LNHDA, CDR2 SQIVND (reference sequence). The CDR3 sequence is 13 residues long. The CDR3 DNA sequence: TGTGCCAGTAGTATAGAGCACAGGGGAACCCAGCATTTT. Protein product: CASSIEHRGTQHF.

The chain carries TRBV7-9 and TRBJ2-7; a possible D gene is TRBD1 (6 bases). The CDR3 loop spans 14 amino acids. CDR1 is SEHNR and CDR2 is FQNEAQ in the germline V gene (reference sequence). The ends were cut back, 2 bases at V and 0 bases at J, with 8 bases in the middle. This CDR3 is CASSLQGSSYEQYF. DNA for the CDR3: TGTGCCAGCAGCTTACAGGGGAGCTCCTACGAGCAGTACTTC.

This chain connects TRBV2 to TRBJ1-5; maybe TRBD1 (5 bases). Trimming took off 5 bases at V and 12 bases at J, with 11 bases between the two ends. Per the germline V gene, CDR1 is SNHLY and CDR2 is FYNNEI. The CDR3 is made up of 11 amino acids. The CDR3 DNA reads as TGTGCCAGCAGTCCAGGGTGGCGCCAGCATTTT. The encoded protein is CASSPGWRQHF.

The CDR3: CASRLLRDRGNYGYTF. DNA of the CDR3: TGTGCCAGTAGACTACTTCGGGACAGGGGTAACTATGGCTACACCTTC. This rearrangement joins TRBV19 to TRBJ1-2; 10 bases are a match to TRBD1. Germline-derived CDR1 and CDR2 are LNHDA and SQIVND (reference sequence). Unmatched junction bases numbered 8, after V lost 6 bases and J lost 1 base. The length of the CDR3 is 16 residues.

The gene calls are TRBV1 and TRBJ2-6; the table gives TRBD2 as D, unverified against the DNA. TRBV1 is a listed pseudogene. CDR3 length equals 20 residues. The DNA for the CDR3 is TGCACCAGCAGCCAAGGTTGGACTAGTAACGGGAGTCGGAGGGCCAACGTCCTGACTTTC. Residues: CTSSQGWTSNGSRRANVLTF.

This chain connects TRBV2 to TRBJ2-7; TRBD2 agrees at 10 bases. From germline, CDR1 is SNHLY and CDR2 FYNNEI. The CDR3 extends over 13 amino acids. V lost 11 bases, J lost 0 bases, and 4 bases stayed unmatched. CDR3 in DNA: TGTGCCGTCGGACTAGCGGCCTCCTACGAGCAGTACTTC. Amino acids: CAVGLAASYEQYF.